The 8 T cell receptor beta chains listed next were all sequenced from one sample in a study of T cells in Graves' hyperthyroidism and ophthalmopathy. Amplification targeted TCR beta CDR3 regions from RNA transcripts. The HTBI set primed first-round TCR CDR3 RT-PCR. TCRdb analysed the multiplex PCR reads with MiXCR anew, one entry per CDR3 protein. This table has 550,000 to 800,000 distinct CDR3 sequences, 15% to 20% appearing once. Sample: blood. These receptors all stem from a man aged 18-30 years with Graves' hyperthyroidism.

This clonotype was detected ten times or more. J is TRBJ2-2 and V is TRBV3-1; D is unclear. Germline V gene lookup returns CDR1 LGHDT and CDR2 YNNKEL (reference sequence). Trimming removed 0 bases from V and 7 bases from J, with 12 bases in between. The CDR3 extends over 15 amino acids. CDR3 amino acids: CASSQELAEGGELFF. In nucleotides, the CDR3 is TGTGCCAGCAGCCAAGAACTCGCGGAAGGCGGGGAGCTGTTTTTT.

The chain uses TRBV12-3 or TRBV12-4 and TRBJ2-7, with D possibly being TRBD2 (7 bases). The CDR3 is made up of 15 amino acids. V shed 2 bases and J shed 5 bases, with 16 bases lying between them. CDR3 DNA: TGTGCCAGCAGTTTAAGGGGGGAGGGCTTTAACGAGCAGTACTTC. Residues: CASSLRGEGFNEQYF.

This clonotype was observed a few times. V is TRBV20-1 and J is TRBJ1-4; D is perhaps TRBD1 (5 bases). With 3 bases removed from V and 4 bases from J, the gap between germline ends came to 15 bases. The CDR3 runs 15 residues. The germline CDR1 and CDR2 sequences are DFQATT and SNEGSKA (reference sequence). The chain's CDR3 is CSARMPGLDNEKLFF. CDR3 coding DNA: TGCAGTGCTAGGATGCCGGGACTGGATAATGAAAAACTGTTTTTT.

The chain combines TRBV6-6 with TRBJ1-5, with a weak D call TRBD1 (5 bases). The CDR3 has 12 amino acids. V dropped 0 bases and J dropped 12 bases, with 9 bases sitting between them. Germline V lookup: CDR1 MNHNY, CDR2 SVGAGI (reference sequence). The CDR3 DNA follows: TGTGCCAGCAGTTACTCCGGGGGTCTCCAGCATTTT. Its translation: CASSYSGGLQHF.

This clonotype has a handful of counts. The V call is TRBV20-1, the J call TRBJ2-7; 9 bases line up with TRBD2. V shed 6 bases and J 5 bases; nucleotides not matched to a gene: 11. CDR3 length: 14 residues. CDR1 and CDR2 from the germline V gene are DFQATT and SNEGSKA (reference sequence). The chain's CDR3 is CSADAAGGGNEQYF. CDR3 in DNA: TGCAGTGCGGATGCGGCGGGAGGGGGGAACGAGCAGTACTTC.

The V and J genes are TRBV7-2 and TRBJ2-3, with 9 positions matching TRBD1. Germline CDR1 is SGHTA and CDR2 is FQGNSA. The CDR3 extends over 16 amino acids. Trimming took 2 bases from V and 4 from J; bases not matched to a gene: 7. The CDR3 spells CASSLYRTGVADTQYF. The CDR3 DNA reads TGTGCCAGCAGCTTATATCGGACAGGGGTGGCAGATACGCAGTATTTT.

As for this clonotype: The junction departs from the called germline gene at one end, perhaps through a read error. The chain uses TRBV6-1 and TRBJ1-3; the match to TRBD1 covers 9 bases. The CDR3 runs 16 residues. The germline CDR1 and CDR2 sequences are MNHNS and SASEGT. In DNA form, the CDR3 reads TGTGCCGGCAGCATGGGGACAGGGCCTACTGGAAACACCATATATTTT. It is translated as CAGSMGTGPTGNTIYF.

The chain employs TRBV10-3 and TRBJ2-1; D is perhaps TRBD1 (5 bases). Germline CDR1 ENHRY, CDR2 SYGVKD. The CDR3 totals 14 residues. V was clipped by 6 bases and J by 2 bases, with 11 bases between them. DNA for the CDR3: TGTGCCATCAGGGACATAGCCACCTACAATGAGCAGTTCTTC. It encodes CAIRDIATYNEQFF.